This T cell receptor beta chain was obtained from a study of sequential checkpoint blockade in melanoma. As for the study in general: Maintenance nivolumab came after either treatment sequence.

The V gene lost 0 bases and the J gene lost 3 bases, with 6 bases spanning the gap. This CDR3 spans 14 amino acids. The germline gives CDR1 SGHVS, CDR2 FQNEAQ. The repertoire was sequenced with immunoSEQ multiplex PCR; TCRdb's copy has only in-frame clones and lacks some. This sample yields 20,000 or so clones, of which approximately 72% are seen a single time; less than 50% belongs to the top ten. This clone occurred a few times. Sample treatment: randomized to nivolumab then ipilimumab (arm A) or the reverse (arm B). Patients had received no earlier DNA-damaging chemotherapy. Sorted cells were live CD3+CD8+, lacking CD19 and CD56, from PBMCs.

The origin of this receptor is a human donor with melanoma. This material consisted of CD8+ T cells sorted from blood (inferred from file names), taken from a patient given nivolumab and ipilimumab in sequence. The chain carries TRBV7-8 and TRBJ1-5; the D is unclear. The CDR3 region is CASSLATPNQPQHF. For the CDR3, the DNA is TGTGCCAGCAGCTTAGCCACTCCCAATCAGCCCCAGCATTTT.